This T cell receptor beta chain originates from a study of T cell changes during pregnancy in multiple sclerosis. TCRdb keeps only in-frame clones here, not all; method: immunoSEQ multiplex PCR. Of approximately 51,000 clones in the sample, about 92% were seen once. Looked up from germline, CDR1 is MGHDK and CDR2 is SYGVNS. The germline V and J ends were trimmed by 3 bases and 7 bases, with 4 bases remaining between them. This CDR3 spans 11 amino acids. The sample consisted of peripheral blood, taken in the second trimester of pregnancy. The sequence came from a female donor with multiple sclerosis, enrolled in a pregnancy study. The rearrangement joins TRBV25-1 to TRBJ2-1; D not resolved. CDR3 nucleotide sequence: TGTGCCAGCAGTGAGCGGAATGAGCAGTTCTTC. Protein sequence: CASSERNEQFF.